This TCR beta chain originates from a study of HIV-infected children after antiretroviral therapy interruption. This clonotype was found once. The TCR library was built from RNA with a 3' RACE protocol and unique molecular identifiers. One entry per CDR3 protein, called by TCRdb with MiXCR from the 3' RACE reads. The table has some 40,000 distinct CDR3 sequences, more than 6.5% seen once. Documented treatment: PENTA 11 planned treatment interruption arm or continuous ART arm. CDR3 length: 16 amino acids. Per the germline V gene, CDR1 is SGHVS and CDR2 is FNYEAQ. The junction had 3 bases not matched to a gene; V was cut back by 4 bases and J by 0 bases.

The sequence was obtained from a pool of human donors with HIV. This chain links TRBV7-6 with TRBJ2-3, with 11 bases that match TRBD2. The sequenced sample was CD45RA+ CD4+ T cells from PBMCs, pooled from several time points, obtained from a donor given antiretroviral therapy, either interrupted or continuous. Subset: naive CD4+ CD45RA+ CD45RO- T cells. In DNA form, the CDR3 reads TGTGCCAGCAGCTCTAGCGGGGGGACAAGCACAGATACGCAGTATTTT. It specifies CASSSSGGTSTDTQYF.